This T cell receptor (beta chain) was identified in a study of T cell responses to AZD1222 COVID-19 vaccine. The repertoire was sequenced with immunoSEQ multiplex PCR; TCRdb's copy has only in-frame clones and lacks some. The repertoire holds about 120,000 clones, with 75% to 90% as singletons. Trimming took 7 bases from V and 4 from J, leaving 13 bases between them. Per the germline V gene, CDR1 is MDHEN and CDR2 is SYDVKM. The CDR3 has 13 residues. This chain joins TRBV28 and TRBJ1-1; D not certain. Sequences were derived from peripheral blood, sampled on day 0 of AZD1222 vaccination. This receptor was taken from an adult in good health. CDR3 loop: CASTNRYGTEAFF. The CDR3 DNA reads TGTGCCAGCACCAATAGGTACGGCACTGAAGCTTTCTTT.